This TCR beta chain was retrieved from a study of cytomegalovirus exposure and HLA in healthy donors. Study observations and caveats: V- and J-gene trimming in TCR beta was tied to a missense DCLRE1C variant by an analysis performed later.

This clone was picked up one time. As yet, its antigen is unknown. PCR was performed using 60 Vbeta and 13 Jbeta primers. Using immunoSEQ multiplex PCR, the repertoire was profiled, and TCRdb retains in-frame clones only, with some absent. This sample carries about 160,000 clones, 70% to 90% of them seen once, and the ten largest clones take less than 2.5%. The CDR3 is made up of 15 amino acids. V lost 1 base, J lost 1 base, and 8 bases lay in between. Germline-derived CDR1 and CDR2 are SGHNT and YYREEE (reference sequence). This sequence originates from a man aged 18 to 30 in good health and CMV-seropositive. The chain links TRBV5-4 to TRBJ2-2, with D tentatively TRBD1 (5 bases). Sequencing was done on a sample of PBMCs. The CDR3 is CASSLRRENTGELFF. The DNA for the CDR3 is TGTGCCAGCAGCTTGCGCAGGGAGAACACCGGGGAGCTGTTTTTT.